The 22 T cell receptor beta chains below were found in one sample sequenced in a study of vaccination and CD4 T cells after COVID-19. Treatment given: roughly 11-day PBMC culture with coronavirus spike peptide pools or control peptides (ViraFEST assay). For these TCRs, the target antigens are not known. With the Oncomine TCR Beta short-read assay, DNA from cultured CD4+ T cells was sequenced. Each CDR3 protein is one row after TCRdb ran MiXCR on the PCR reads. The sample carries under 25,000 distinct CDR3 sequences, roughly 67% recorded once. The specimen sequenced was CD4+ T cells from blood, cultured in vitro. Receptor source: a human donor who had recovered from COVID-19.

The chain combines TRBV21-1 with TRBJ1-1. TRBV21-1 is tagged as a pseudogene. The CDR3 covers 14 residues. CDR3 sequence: CASSIGLEHTEAFF. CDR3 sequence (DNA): TGTGCCAGCAGCATAGGACTGGAACACACTGAAGCTTTCTTT.

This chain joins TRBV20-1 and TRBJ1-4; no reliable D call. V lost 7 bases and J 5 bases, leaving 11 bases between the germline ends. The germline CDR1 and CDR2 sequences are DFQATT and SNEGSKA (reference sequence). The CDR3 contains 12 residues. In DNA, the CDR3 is TGCAGTGTGAAGATCGGGAATGAAAAACTGTTTTTT. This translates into CSVKIGNEKLFF.

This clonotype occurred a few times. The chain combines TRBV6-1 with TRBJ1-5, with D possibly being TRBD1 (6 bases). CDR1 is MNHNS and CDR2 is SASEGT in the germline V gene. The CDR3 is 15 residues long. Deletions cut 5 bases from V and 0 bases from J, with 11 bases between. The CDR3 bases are TGTGCCAGCAGTCCGGGACAATATAGCAATCAGCCCCAGCATTTT. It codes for CASSPGQYSNQPQHF.

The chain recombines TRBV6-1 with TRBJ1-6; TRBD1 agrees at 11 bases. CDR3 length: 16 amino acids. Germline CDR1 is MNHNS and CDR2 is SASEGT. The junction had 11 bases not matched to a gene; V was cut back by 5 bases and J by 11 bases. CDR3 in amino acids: CASSLTGQGASAPLHF. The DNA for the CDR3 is TGTGCCAGCAGTCTTACCGGACAGGGGGCTAGTGCACCCCTCCACTTT.

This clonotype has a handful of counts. CDR3 loop: CASSWDRTDTQYF. The CDR3 DNA reads as TGTGCCAGCAGTTGGGACAGAACAGATACGCAGTATTTT. The chain links TRBV27 to TRBJ2-3; 7 bases are shared with TRBD1. V lost 4 bases to trimming and J lost 3 bases; unmatched junction nucleotides: 1. The CDR3 has 13 residues. CDR1 and CDR2 (germline): MNHEY, SMNVEV (reference sequence).

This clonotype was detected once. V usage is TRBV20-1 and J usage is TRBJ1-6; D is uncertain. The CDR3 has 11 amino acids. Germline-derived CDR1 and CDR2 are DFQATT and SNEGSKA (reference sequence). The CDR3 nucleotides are TGCAGCTACGGGCGAAATTCACCCCTCCACTTT. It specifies CSYGRNSPLHF.

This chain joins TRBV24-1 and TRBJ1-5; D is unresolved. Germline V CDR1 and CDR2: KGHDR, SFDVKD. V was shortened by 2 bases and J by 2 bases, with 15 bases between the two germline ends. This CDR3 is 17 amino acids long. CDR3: CATSDSARGVGNQPQHF. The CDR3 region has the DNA TGTGCCACCAGTGATTCCGCGCGTGGGGTCGGCAATCAGCCCCAGCATTTT.

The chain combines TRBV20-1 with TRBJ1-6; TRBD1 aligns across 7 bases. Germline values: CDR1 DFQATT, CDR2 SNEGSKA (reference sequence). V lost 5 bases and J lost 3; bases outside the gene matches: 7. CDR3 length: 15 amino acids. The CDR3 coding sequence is TGCAGTGCTGGGGACAGAACCCGCTATAATTCACCCCTCCACTTT. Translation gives CSAGDRTRYNSPLHF.

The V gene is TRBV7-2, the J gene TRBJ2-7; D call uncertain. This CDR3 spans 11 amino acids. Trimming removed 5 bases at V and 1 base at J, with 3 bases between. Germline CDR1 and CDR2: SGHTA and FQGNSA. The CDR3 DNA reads TGTGCCAGCAGCATTTCCTACGAGCAGTACTTC. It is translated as CASSISYEQYF.

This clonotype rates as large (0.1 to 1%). The CDR3 here is CASTLAAKLAKNIQYF. DNA for the CDR3: TGTGCCAGCACCCTAGCGGCCAAGCTAGCCAAAAACATTCAGTACTTC. This sequence joins TRBV7-2 and TRBJ2-4; 7 positions agree with TRBD2. Germline V CDR1 and CDR2: SGHTA, FQGNSA. With 7 bases clipped from V and 0 bases from J, the junction kept 9 bases outside the gene matches. The CDR3 has 16 amino acids.

CDR3 sequence (DNA): TGTGCCAGCAGCCTCACCGGGACAGGGAGCAATCAGCCCCAGCATTTT. Translated, it gives CASSLTGTGSNQPQHF. The chain carries TRBV5-6 and TRBJ1-5; the match to TRBD1 covers 9 bases. The CDR3 runs to 16 residues. CDR1 is SGHDT, CDR2 YYEEEE, per germline. After removal of 4 bases from V and 1 base from J, the junction contained 6 bases not matched to a gene.

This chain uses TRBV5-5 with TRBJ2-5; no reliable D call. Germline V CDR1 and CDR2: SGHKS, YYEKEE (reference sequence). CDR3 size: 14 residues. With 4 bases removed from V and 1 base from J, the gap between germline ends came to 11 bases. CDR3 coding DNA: TGTGCCAGCAGCGCGTTACTCAGCCAAGAGACCCAGTACTTC. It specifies CASSALLSQETQYF.

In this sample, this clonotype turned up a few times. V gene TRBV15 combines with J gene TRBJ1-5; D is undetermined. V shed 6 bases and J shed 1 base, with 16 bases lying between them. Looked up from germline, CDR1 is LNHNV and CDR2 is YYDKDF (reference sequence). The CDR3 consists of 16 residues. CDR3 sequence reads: CATSKGFIGSNQPQHF. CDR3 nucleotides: TGTGCCACCAGTAAAGGATTTATAGGGAGCAATCAGCCCCAGCATTTT.

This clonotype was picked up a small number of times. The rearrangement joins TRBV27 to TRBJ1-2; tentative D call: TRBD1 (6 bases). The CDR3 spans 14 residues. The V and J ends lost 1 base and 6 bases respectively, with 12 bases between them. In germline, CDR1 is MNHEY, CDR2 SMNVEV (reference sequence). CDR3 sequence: CASSLLGQGHGYTF. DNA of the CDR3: TGTGCCAGCAGTTTATTGGGTCAGGGGCATGGCTACACCTTC.

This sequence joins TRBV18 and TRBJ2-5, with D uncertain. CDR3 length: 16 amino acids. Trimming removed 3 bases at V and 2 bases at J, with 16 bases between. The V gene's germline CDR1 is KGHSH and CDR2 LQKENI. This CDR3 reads CASSPPMLGRQETQYF. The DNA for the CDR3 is TGTGCCAGCTCACCCCCTATGCTGGGCAGGCAAGAGACCCAGTACTTC.

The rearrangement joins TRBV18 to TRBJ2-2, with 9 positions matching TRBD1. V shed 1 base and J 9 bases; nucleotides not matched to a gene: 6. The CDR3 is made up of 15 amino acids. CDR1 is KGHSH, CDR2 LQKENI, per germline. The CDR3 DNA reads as TGTGCCAGCTCACCACTAGGGACAGGGATTCGGGAGCTGTTTTTT. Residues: CASSPLGTGIRELFF.

The CDR3 DNA sequence: TGTGCCAGCAGCAGGGCTCCGAACACTGAAGCTTTCTTT. As protein: CASSRAPNTEAFF. The chain has TRBV27 and TRBJ1-1, with TRBD1 as a possible D gene (5 bases). V lost 6 bases and J lost 1, with 9 bases in between. The CDR3 sequence is 13 residues long. Germline CDR1 and CDR2: MNHEY and SMNVEV (reference sequence).

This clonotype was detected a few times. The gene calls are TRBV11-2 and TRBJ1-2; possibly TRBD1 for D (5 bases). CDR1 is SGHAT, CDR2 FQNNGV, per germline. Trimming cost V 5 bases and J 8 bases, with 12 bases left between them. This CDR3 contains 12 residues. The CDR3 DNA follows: TGTGCCAGCAGCCCAGAGGGGCGGGGCTACACCTTC. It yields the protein CASSPEGRGYTF.

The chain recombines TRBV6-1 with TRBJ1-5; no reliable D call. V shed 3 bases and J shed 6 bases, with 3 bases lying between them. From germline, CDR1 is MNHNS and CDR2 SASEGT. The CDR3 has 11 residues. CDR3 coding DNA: TGTGCCAGCAGTGATTTTCAGCCCCAGCATTTT. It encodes CASSDFQPQHF.

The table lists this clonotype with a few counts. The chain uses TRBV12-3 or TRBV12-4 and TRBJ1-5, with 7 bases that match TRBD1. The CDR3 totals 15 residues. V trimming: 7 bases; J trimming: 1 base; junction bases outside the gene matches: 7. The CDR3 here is CASNNKQGSNQPQHF. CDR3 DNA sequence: TGTGCCAGCAACAATAAACAGGGGAGCAATCAGCCCCAGCATTTT.

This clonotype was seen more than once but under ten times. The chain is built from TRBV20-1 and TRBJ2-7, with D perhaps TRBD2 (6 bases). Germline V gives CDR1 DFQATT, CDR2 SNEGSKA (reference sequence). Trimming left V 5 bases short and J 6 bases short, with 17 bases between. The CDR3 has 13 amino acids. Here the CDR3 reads CSAHRDSGREQYF. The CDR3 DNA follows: TGCAGTGCTCACCGGGACTCTGGACGCGAGCAGTACTTC.

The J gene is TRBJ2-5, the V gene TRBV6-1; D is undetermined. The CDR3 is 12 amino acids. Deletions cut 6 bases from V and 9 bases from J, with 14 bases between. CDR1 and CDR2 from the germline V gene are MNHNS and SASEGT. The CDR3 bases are TGTGCCAGCAGCCACCGGCCCGCGGCCCAGTACTTC. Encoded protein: CASSHRPAAQYF.